One and the same sample provided the 12 T cell receptor beta chains below, sequenced in a study of early T cells in non-severe SARS-CoV-2 infection. Each CDR3 protein is one row after TCRdb ran MiXCR on the 5' RACE reads. The data hold tens of thousands of distinct CDR3 sequences, with 5% to 6.5% observed a single time. This specimen was whole blood, taken at baseline. The receptors here all came from an adult who was a healthcare worker with PCR-confirmed SARS-CoV-2 infection or an uninfected control (not recorded which).

There are many counts of this clonotype. The genes are TRBV9 and TRBJ1-3, with D tentatively TRBD1 (5 bases). The CDR3 spans 14 residues. In germline, CDR1 is SGDLS, CDR2 YYNGEE. Trimming removed 0 bases at V and 2 bases at J, with 6 bases between. The CDR3 coding sequence is TGTGCCAGCAGCGTAGCCAGGGCTGGAAACACCATATATTTT. This translates into CASSVARAGNTIYF.

This clonotype was detected ten times or more. This chain links TRBV29-1 with TRBJ1-2; D is unclear. Between the trimmed V and J ends, which lost 1 base and 1 base, there was a span of 10 bases. The V gene's germline CDR1 is SQVTM and CDR2 ANQGSEA. This CDR3 is built from 14 residues. As DNA, the CDR3 is TGCAGCGTTGAAGGACAACCGCTTAACTATGGCTACACCTTC. Translated, it gives CSVEGQPLNYGYTF.

This clonotype was recorded many times. The CDR3: CASSSTGPGEQFF. The CDR3 region has the DNA TGTGCCAGCAGTAGCACAGGGCCGGGGGAGCAGTTCTTC. The rearrangement uses TRBV6-2 or TRBV6-3 and TRBJ2-1; D is possibly TRBD1 (6 bases). V was clipped by 5 bases and J by 10 bases, with 15 bases between them. The germline gives CDR1 MNHEY, CDR2 SVGEGT. This CDR3 spans 13 amino acids.

This clonotype was counted many times. The chain is built from TRBV7-9 and TRBJ2-1, with 9 bases identical to TRBD2. With 0 bases clipped from V and 8 bases from J, the junction kept 8 bases outside the gene matches. The CDR3 is made up of 16 amino acids. The germline V gene has CDR1 SEHNR and CDR2 FQNEAQ (reference sequence). The CDR3 reads CASSLAGGRAVYEQFF. As DNA, the CDR3 is TGTGCCAGCAGCTTAGCGGGCGGGAGGGCCGTATATGAGCAGTTCTTC.

This clonotype occurred a few times. Here the CDR3 reads CASSLLTTWNTEAFF. The CDR3 nucleotides read TGCGCCAGCAGCTTGTTGACCACATGGAACACTGAAGCTTTCTTT. The rearrangement joins TRBV5-1 to TRBJ1-1; D unresolved. This CDR3 comprises 15 residues. Germline V gene data show CDR1 as SGHRS and CDR2 as YFSETQ. V was shortened by 1 base and J by 1 base, with 11 bases between the two germline ends.

In its sample, this clonotype was seen many times. The chain recombines TRBV11-2 with TRBJ2-7, with D perhaps matching TRBD1 (5 bases). CDR1 SGHAT and CDR2 FQNNGV come from the germline V gene. With 1 base removed from V and 6 bases from J, the gap between germline ends came to 13 bases. CDR3 length: 14 amino acids. The CDR3 bases are TGTGCCAGCAGCTTAGGAACAGGACCTCTCGAGCAGTACTTC. It specifies CASSLGTGPLEQYF.

This clonotype was seen ten or more times. As DNA, the CDR3 is TGTGCCAGTAGTCCCGGCGGCTCCAATCAGCCCCAGCATTTT. Its translation is CASSPGGSNQPQHF. The rearrangement links TRBV19 to TRBJ1-5; D remains unclear. The CDR3 has 14 residues. Germline V gene data show CDR1 as LNHDA and CDR2 as SQIVND (reference sequence). V dropped 5 bases and J dropped 3 bases, with 11 bases sitting between them.

At least ten counts were recorded for this clonotype. This chain connects TRBV4-2 to TRBJ1-6; TRBD1 is a possible D gene (5 bases). Germline CDR1 is LGHNA and CDR2 is YNFKEQ. Trimming removed 0 bases from V and 9 bases from J, with 12 bases in between. The CDR3 loop spans 15 amino acids. The CDR3 reads CASSQDRQGSSPLHF. CDR3 sequence (DNA): TGTGCCAGCAGCCAAGATCGCCAGGGAAGTTCACCCCTCCACTTT.

By frequency in the sample, this clonotype is medium-sized. CDR3 DNA: TGTGCCAGCAGCCAGGGACTAGCGGGAGATTTTGAGCAGTTCTTC. Protein: CASSQGLAGDFEQFF. The V call is TRBV6-2 or TRBV6-3, the J call TRBJ2-1; 14 nucleotides line up with TRBD2. Germline V lookup: CDR1 MNHEY, CDR2 SVGEGT. V shed 6 bases, J shed 9 bases, and the junction held 7 bases outside the gene matches. The CDR3 runs to 15 residues.

At least ten counts were recorded for this clonotype. The V and J genes are TRBV20-1 and TRBJ2-3; 10 bases are shared with TRBD2. V lost 1 base and J lost 3; bases outside the gene matches: 4. The CDR3 totals 15 residues. Germline V gene lookup returns CDR1 DFQATT and CDR2 SNEGSKA (reference sequence). CDR3 bases: TGCAGTGCTAGAGGGGGGGGACTAGCGACAGATACGCAGTATTTT. Encoded protein: CSARGGGLATDTQYF.

This clonotype was found a few times. The V gene is TRBV9, the J gene TRBJ2-7; weak D call: TRBD2 (6 bases). The length of the CDR3 is 15 residues. Trimming took 1 base from V and 3 from J, leaving 14 bases between them. Looked up from germline, CDR1 is SGDLS and CDR2 is YYNGEE. In nucleotides, the CDR3 is TGTGCCAGCAGCGTAAGTTTAGGAGGGAACTACGAGCAGTACTTC. Protein product: CASSVSLGGNYEQYF.

Many counts were recorded for this clonotype. This rearrangement joins TRBV30 to TRBJ1-1; D is unclear. Germline CDR1 and CDR2: GTSNPN and SVGIG (reference sequence). The CDR3 has 13 residues. V dropped 0 bases and J dropped 1 base, with 6 bases sitting between them. The CDR3 spells CAWSVTENTEAFF. DNA of the CDR3: TGTGCCTGGAGTGTAACCGAGAACACTGAAGCTTTCTTT.